This TCR beta chain was documented in a study of blood T cell repertoires in COVID-19. The CDR3 is 14 amino acids. Germline V gives CDR1 KGHDR, CDR2 SFDVKD. V gave up 7 bases and J gave up 8 bases, with 17 bases separating them. Profiled with immunoSEQ multiplex PCR; TCRdb holds only in-frame clones, not every one. This sample carries tens of thousands of clones, about 91% of them seen once, and the ten largest clones take about 2.5%. The V call is TRBV24-1, the J call TRBJ2-4; TRBD1 might be the D (6 bases). The TCR sequence derives from a human donor with active COVID-19. The donor label of this sample is uncertain. The sample comprised peripheral blood. CDR3: CATRQGTPGDIQYF. The DNA for the CDR3 is TGTGCCACCAGGCAGGGGACCCCCGGGGACATTCAGTACTTC.